This TCR beta chain was obtained from a study of OX40 agonist ivuxolimab in advanced cancers. Broader study findings: The specificity for antigen of the expanded peripheral T cells was not determined. Among the lowest peripheral clonal expansion occurred in 0.1-3.0 mg/kg partial responders. At 0.1 to 3.0 mg/kg, clonal expansion of CD4+ and CD8+ blood T cells had occurred by week 6.

Remarks on this clone: Its antigen is as yet unknown.

The data were produced by immunoSEQ multiplex PCR, yet TCRdb's version contains in-frame clones alone and is incomplete. This table holds over 75,000 clones, 80% to 95% found once. Trimming left V 5 bases short and J 7 bases short, with 17 bases between. Germline V gene data show CDR1 as MDHEN and CDR2 as SYDVKM. The CDR3 is 15 residues long. The chain employs TRBV28 and TRBJ1-4, with D tentatively TRBD1 (5 bases). The sequences come from CD4+ or CD8+ T cells sorted from blood, collected in a trial of the OX40 agonist ivuxolimab. The clonotype comes from an adult with an advanced solid tumor such as melanoma, head and neck, liver or kidney cancer. CDR3 sequence: CASSQPAGNPEKLFF. CDR3 nucleotide sequence: TGTGCCAGCAGTCAACCGGCAGGGAACCCTGAAAAACTGTTTTTT.